This passage covers 9 T cell receptor beta chains from one sample sequenced in a study of cytomegalovirus exposure and HLA in healthy donors. The PCR employed 60 Vbeta primers together with 13 Jbeta primers. The table came from immunoSEQ multiplex PCR; TCRdb's copy has only in-frame clones and leaves some out. The sample has fewer than 80,000 clones; 79% are singletons. The sample was PBMCs. These receptors were taken from a man aged 25 to 40 in good health and CMV-seronegative.

The CDR3 bases are TGTGCCAGCTCACCACTCAGGGGGCCAGGGAATGGCTACACCTTC. Its translation: CASSPLRGPGNGYTF. The rearrangement uses TRBV18 and TRBJ1-2; 8 bases match TRBD1. Per the germline V gene, CDR1 is KGHSH and CDR2 is LQKENI. This CDR3 spans 15 amino acids. J lost 6 bases, V lost 1 base, and 7 bases had no gene match.

The V call is TRBV4-3, the J call TRBJ1-4; TRBD1 matches at 9 bases. Germline-derived CDR1 and CDR2 are LGHNA and YSLEER. J lost 8 bases, V lost 3 bases, and 7 bases had no gene match. The length of the CDR3 is 15 residues. The CDR3 spells CASSHRDRVGEKLFF. The CDR3 nucleotides are TGCGCCAGCAGCCACCGGGACAGGGTGGGCGAAAAACTGTTTTTT.

This rearrangement joins TRBV7-9 to TRBJ2-1; D call uncertain. Germline V gene lookup returns CDR1 SEHNR and CDR2 FQNEAQ (reference sequence). This CDR3 is built from 11 residues. Trimming shortened V by 2 bases and J by 10 bases, and 6 bases separated the two germline ends. The CDR3: CASSLSREQFF. CDR3 DNA: TGTGCCAGCAGCTTAAGCCGAGAGCAGTTCTTC.

This clone was seen only a few times. V gene TRBV30 combines with J gene TRBJ1-2, with 9 bases lining up with TRBD1. Germline V CDR1 and CDR2: GTSNPN, SVGIG (reference sequence). The trim removed 1 base at V and 2 bases at J, leaving 8 bases unmatched. This CDR3 contains 16 residues. CDR3 coding DNA: TGTGCCTGGAGTGGAGGACAGGGGACCATAAACTATGGCTACACCTTC. Its protein product is CAWSGGQGTINYGYTF.

This chain uses TRBV28 with TRBJ2-3; unclear D gene. Between the trimmed V and J ends, which lost 6 bases and 3 bases, there was a span of 10 bases. The CDR3 spans 13 residues. Germline V gene lookup returns CDR1 MDHEN and CDR2 SYDVKM. The CDR3 bases are TGTGCCAGCAGCCCTTTTCCGACAGATACGCAGTATTTT. Its protein product is CASSPFPTDTQYF. The full variable domain, its missing parts supplied by reference TRBV28 and TRBJ2-3, is DVKVTQSSRYLVKRTGEKVFLECVQDMDHENMFWYRQDPGLGLRLIYFSYDVKMKEKGDIPEGYSVSREKKERFSLILESASTNQTSMYLCASSPFPTDTQYFGPGTRLTVL.

This clone was detected only once. The chain combines TRBV28 with TRBJ2-5, with a tentative D call TRBD1 (5 bases). Germline V gene lookup returns CDR1 MDHEN and CDR2 SYDVKM. The CDR3 consists of 14 residues. Deletions cut 4 bases from V and 2 bases from J, with 11 bases between. In nucleotides, the CDR3 is TGTGCCAGCAGTTCAAACTGGACACAAGAGACCCAGTACTTC. Translating gives CASSSNWTQETQYF.

The V call is TRBV7-2, the J call TRBJ2-5; TRBD1 matches at 9 bases. V lost 5 bases and J lost 1; bases outside the gene matches: 2. The CDR3 is made up of 14 amino acids. Germline V gene data show CDR1 as SGHTA and CDR2 as FQGNSA. The CDR3 protein is CASSLTGGQETQYF. The CDR3 DNA sequence: TGTGCCAGCAGCCTGACAGGGGGCCAAGAGACCCAGTACTTC.

The chain employs TRBV19 and TRBJ1-4, with TRBD1 matching 10 bases. Germline trimming cut 5 bases from V and 7 bases from J; bases unmatched to any gene: 10. The CDR3 is 16 amino acids. Germline V gene sequence: CDR1 LNHDA, CDR2 SQIVND (reference sequence). DNA of the CDR3: TGTGCCAGTAGTCCCTTCACCGGGACAGGGGCTGAAAAACTGTTTTTT. Translation gives CASSPFTGTGAEKLFF.

This clone occurred a few times. The rearrangement uses TRBV28 and TRBJ1-5; D is ambiguous. V was pared by 3 bases and J by 0 bases, with 6 bases between. CDR1 is MDHEN and CDR2 is SYDVKM in the germline V gene. CDR3 size: 14 residues. The CDR3 sequence: CASSFQISNQPQHF. The CDR3 nucleotides read TGTGCCAGCAGTTTTCAGATTAGCAATCAGCCCCAGCATTTT. Combining the CDR3 with reference TRBV28 and TRBJ1-5 gives the whole variable domain DVKVTQSSRYLVKRTGEKVFLECVQDMDHENMFWYRQDPGLGLRLIYFSYDVKMKEKGDIPEGYSVSREKKERFSLILESASTNQTSMYLCASSFQISNQPQHFGDGTRLSIL.